The 28 T cell receptor beta chains listed next were all sequenced from one sample in a study of T cell repertoires in cytomegalovirus infection. MiXCR, applied by TCRdb to the reads, yields one record per CDR3 protein. The sample carries about 300,000 distinct CDR3 sequences, roughly a tenth recorded once. The sample comprised PBMCs. The receptors were sampled from a human donor in good health (CMV status not recorded). Some clones in this sample may be carry-over from other donors' samples.

This clonotype appeared many times. The V and J genes are TRBV20-1 and TRBJ2-2; TRBD1 matches 7 bases. The germline gives CDR1 DFQATT, CDR2 SNEGSKA (reference sequence). V lost 3 bases and J lost 1; bases outside the gene matches: 8. The CDR3 consists of 16 residues. This CDR3 is CSARKPQGMNTGELFF. The CDR3 DNA is TGCAGTGCTAGGAAGCCACAGGGGATGAACACCGGGGAGCTGTTTTTT.

This clonotype was counted at least ten times. The chain links TRBV6-2 or TRBV6-3 to TRBJ2-1; no firm D call. The V gene's germline CDR1 is MNHEY and CDR2 SVGEGT. The CDR3 loop spans 12 amino acids. Deletions cut 5 bases from V and 8 bases from J, with 10 bases between. CDR3 nucleotide sequence: TGTGCCAGCAGTCCTTTTAGGTATGAGCAGTTCTTC. Its protein is CASSPFRYEQFF.

At least ten counts were recorded for this clonotype. The chain uses TRBV29-1 and TRBJ2-5; 8 bases are shared with TRBD2. Per the germline V gene, CDR1 is SQVTM and CDR2 is ANQGSEA. This CDR3 region has 15 residues. With 7 bases clipped from V and 4 bases from J, the junction kept 14 bases outside the gene matches. The CDR3 sequence: CSAHPSSGGRETQYF. In DNA, the CDR3 is TGCAGCGCTCACCCCTCGTCGGGGGGGCGAGAGACCCAGTACTTC.

This clonotype showed up many times. The chain couples TRBV28 to TRBJ1-6; D might be TRBD1 (5 bases). The CDR3 loop spans 12 amino acids. Germline CDR1 is MDHEN and CDR2 is SYDVKM. The ends were cut back, 3 bases at V and 12 bases at J, with 9 bases in the middle. CDR3: CASSFRVGPLHF. For the CDR3, the DNA is TGTGCCAGCAGTTTCAGGGTTGGACCCCTCCACTTT.

This clonotype came up many times. The CDR3 coding sequence is TGTGCCAGCACCTTCCGGGCTCGGGGCACTGAAGCTTTCTTT. It specifies CASTFRARGTEAFF. The gene calls are TRBV7-2 and TRBJ1-1; D is unresolved. V lost 7 bases, J lost 4 bases, and 16 bases lay in between. The germline CDR1 and CDR2 sequences are SGHTA and FQGNSA. This CDR3 is 14 amino acids long.

This clonotype was seen ten or more times. The chain employs TRBV28 and TRBJ1-5; D remains unclear. CDR1 is MDHEN and CDR2 is SYDVKM in the germline V gene. The CDR3 covers 12 residues. V lost 5 bases and J 6 bases, leaving 8 bases between the germline ends. CDR3 nucleotide sequence: TGTGCCAGCAGTCTATCGGGTCAGCCCCAGCATTTT. Encoded protein: CASSLSGQPQHF.

The V gene is TRBV28, the J gene TRBJ2-1; the match to TRBD2 covers 9 bases. CDR3 length equals 17 residues. J lost 9 bases, V lost 6 bases, and 18 bases had no gene match. Germline V gives CDR1 MDHEN, CDR2 SYDVKM. The CDR3 loop is CASSPPPAGGRFGEQFF. The CDR3, as DNA: TGTGCCAGCAGCCCGCCCCCGGCGGGGGGGCGATTTGGTGAGCAGTTCTTC.

This clonotype has a handful of counts. The V call is TRBV10-2, the J call TRBJ2-7; D may be TRBD1 or TRBD2 (5 bases each). Germline loops: CDR1 WSHSY, CDR2 SAAADI. Trimming shortened V by 8 bases and J by 2 bases, and 22 bases separated the two germline ends. CDR3 length equals 16 residues. The chain's CDR3 is CASSSRDRPKPYEQYF. CDR3 DNA sequence: TGCGCCAGCTCATCCAGGGACCGACCCAAACCCTACGAGCAGTACTTC.

This clonotype appeared many times. CDR3: CASSYQGTGANVLTF. The CDR3 DNA follows: TGTGCCAGCAGTTACCAGGGGACTGGGGCCAACGTCCTGACTTTC. The genes are TRBV6-5 and TRBJ2-6; maybe TRBD1 (6 bases). Germline V gene data show CDR1 as MNHEY and CDR2 as SVGAGI. The CDR3 loop spans 15 amino acids. The V end was cut by 2 bases, the J end by 2 bases, with 7 bases between.

This clonotype was found many times. The chain has TRBV6-2 or TRBV6-3 and TRBJ2-7; D possibly corresponds to TRBD1 (5 bases). Germline CDR1 is MNHEY and CDR2 is SVGEGT. This CDR3 comprises 12 residues. V was shortened by 5 bases and J by 5 bases, with 10 bases between the two germline ends. The CDR3 bases are TGTGCCAGCAGTAACGTAGGGGACGAGCAGTACGTC. Residues: CASSNVGDEQYV.

This clonotype was seen repeatedly, ten times or more. One junction end disagrees with the germline gene, perhaps due to a read error. The J gene is TRBJ2-1, the V gene TRBV20-1; 9 bases are a match to TRBD2. CDR1 is DFQATT and CDR2 is SNEGSKA in the germline V gene (reference sequence). The CDR3 has 16 residues. The CDR3 is CSARDWRGGTYNEQFF. The CDR3 DNA reads TGCAGTGCTAGAGATTGGCGGGGGGGTACCTATAATGAGCAGTTCTTC.

This clonotype appeared many times. The V call is TRBV7-3, the J call TRBJ2-3, with D possibly matching TRBD1 (7 bases). The CDR3 covers 15 residues. Germline V gene data show CDR1 as SGHTA and CDR2 as FQGTGA. V was clipped by 5 bases and J by 0 bases, with 12 bases between them. CDR3 in amino acids: CASSVQGTSTDTQYF. In DNA, the CDR3 is TGTGCCAGCAGCGTACAGGGGACTAGCACAGATACGCAGTATTTT.

This clonotype turned up a few times. CDR3: CSVAFGTSGADTQYF. In DNA, the CDR3 is TGCAGCGTCGCGTTCGGGACTAGCGGGGCAGATACGCAGTATTTT. The chain recombines TRBV29-1 with TRBJ2-3, with 13 bases that match TRBD2. There are 15 residues in the CDR3. The V gene's germline CDR1 is SQVTM and CDR2 ANQGSEA. V gave up 6 bases and J gave up 4 bases; unmatched junction bases: 7.

CDR3: CASNTRDGISNQPQHF. The CDR3 region has the DNA TGTGCCAGCAACACAAGGGACGGCATTAGCAATCAGCCCCAGCATTTT. The chain joins TRBV2 to TRBJ1-5, with D tentatively TRBD1 (5 bases). The CDR3 consists of 16 residues. Germline V gene data show CDR1 as SNHLY and CDR2 as FYNNEI. The ends were cut back, 7 bases at V and 0 bases at J, with 16 bases in the middle. The variable domain in full, completed from reference TRBV2 and TRBJ1-5, reads EPEVTQTPSHQVTQMGQEVILRCVPISNHLYFYWYRQILGQKVEFLVSFYNNEISEKSEIFDDQFSVERPDGSNFTLKIRSTKLEDSAMYFCASNTRDGISNQPQHFGDGTRLSIL.

This clonotype was counted ten times or more. The chain has TRBV6-2 or TRBV6-3 and TRBJ2-7; D unresolved. This CDR3 contains 18 residues. The germline CDR1 and CDR2 sequences are MNHEY and SVGEGT. Trimming took 5 bases from V and 0 from J, leaving 23 bases between them. The CDR3 coding sequence is TGTGCCAGCAGTCCCGCCCCATGGACCGCCGATAGCTCCTACGAGCAGTACGTC. This codes for CASSPAPWTADSSYEQYV.

The table lists this clonotype with many counts. V gene TRBV7-2 combines with J gene TRBJ1-3; D perhaps matches TRBD1 (6 bases). V was pared by 5 bases and J by 3 bases, with 17 bases between. Per germline, CDR1 SGHTA and CDR2 FQGNSA. The CDR3 length is 16 residues. The CDR3 region is CASSPPWGAIGNTIYF. The CDR3 region has the DNA TGTGCCAGCAGCCCCCCTTGGGGGGCAATTGGAAACACCATATATTTT.

This clonotype occurred many times. The chain carries TRBV7-8 and TRBJ2-1, with 11 positions matching TRBD2. Per the germline V gene, CDR1 is SGHVS and CDR2 is FQNEAQ. V lost 4 bases and J lost 2; bases outside the gene matches: 4. The CDR3 contains 16 residues. CDR3 in amino acids: CASSSHSGGAYNEQFF. The CDR3 coding sequence is TGTGCCAGCAGCTCCCATAGCGGGGGGGCCTACAATGAGCAGTTCTTC.

This clonotype was counted many times. The chain combines TRBV12-3 or TRBV12-4 with TRBJ2-1; 15 nucleotides line up with TRBD2. The length of the CDR3 is 16 residues. After removal of 3 bases from V and 9 bases from J, the junction contained 6 bases not matched to a gene. CDR3 region: CASSFSGLAGGFEQFF. Here the CDR3 DNA reads TGTGCCAGCAGTTTTTCGGGACTAGCGGGGGGTTTTGAGCAGTTCTTC.

This clonotype was found many times. This chain connects TRBV4-3 to TRBJ2-5; the match to TRBD2 covers 8 bases. The CDR3 sequence is 16 residues long. Trimming at V came to 0 bases and at J to 11 bases, leaving 14 bases not matched to a gene. Germline-derived CDR1 and CDR2 are LGHNA and YSLEER. The CDR3 spells CASSQDAQRGPVFQYF. CDR3 in DNA: TGCGCCAGCAGCCAAGATGCGCAGCGGGGGCCCGTCTTTCAGTACTTC.

This clonotype was detected ten times or more. The V call is TRBV7-2, the J call TRBJ2-6; D may be TRBD1 (5 bases). CDR1 SGHTA and CDR2 FQGNSA come from the germline V gene. The ends were cut back, 5 bases at V and 4 bases at J, with 15 bases in the middle. The CDR3 runs to 16 residues. The DNA of the CDR3 is TGTGCCAGCAGCGCGCGGCCAGGGTTGGGGGCCAACGTCCTGACTTTC. It encodes CASSARPGLGANVLTF.

J is TRBJ2-7 and V is TRBV28, with D possibly being TRBD1 (5 bases). The germline V gene has CDR1 MDHEN and CDR2 SYDVKM. Trimming stripped 3 bases from V and 6 bases from J, with 15 bases between. The CDR3 extends over 14 amino acids. The CDR3 bases are TGTGCCAGCAGTTTTCTAGGGGTTGGGCGCGAGCAGTACGTC. This sequence encodes CASSFLGVGREQYV.

This clonotype has ten or more counts. J is TRBJ2-5 and V is TRBV5-1, with D perhaps TRBD1 (5 bases). V lost 0 bases to trimming and J lost 5 bases, with 17 bases between them. This CDR3 spans 16 amino acids. Germline assignment: CDR1 SGHRS and CDR2 YFSETQ. The CDR3 region has the DNA TGCGCCAGCAGCTTGGGGGCTTCACAGGCCGGGGAGACCCAGTACTTC. Translation: CASSLGASQAGETQYF.

This clonotype showed up just a few times. This chain connects TRBV29-1 to TRBJ1-2; D perhaps matches TRBD1 (6 bases). Trimming took off 4 bases at V and 4 bases at J, with 22 bases between the two ends. The CDR3 totals 16 residues. From germline, CDR1 is SQVTM and CDR2 ANQGSEA. CDR3 DNA sequence: TGCAGCGTTGTTTCCCCGCTAAGGGAGGGGGGCTATGGCTACACCTTC. This translates into CSVVSPLREGGYGYTF. The whole variable domain, filled in from reference TRBV29-1 and TRBJ1-2, reads SAVISQKPSRDICQRGTSLTIQCQVDSQVTMMFWYRQQPGQSLTLIATANQGSEATYESGFVIDKFPISRPNLTFSTLTVSNMSPEDSSIYLCSVVSPLREGGYGYTFGSGTRLTVV.

This clonotype has only one observation. The chain joins TRBV20-1 to TRBJ2-5; 7 bases match TRBD1. This CDR3 has 14 amino acids. V was clipped by 0 bases and J by 5 bases; unmatched bases: 6. Germline-derived CDR1 and CDR2 are DFQATT and SNEGSKA (reference sequence). The CDR3 DNA follows: TGCAGTGCTAGAGATCCGCCCAGGGGGGAGACCCAGTACTTC. Amino acids: CSARDPPRGETQYF.

This clonotype was seen at least ten times. The chain couples TRBV7-2 to TRBJ1-5, with TRBD1 as a possible D gene (5 bases). Trimming pared 4 bases from V and 4 bases from J, leaving 14 bases between. The germline CDR1 and CDR2 sequences are SGHTA and FQGNSA. This CDR3 is built from 15 residues. CDR3 sequence (DNA): TGTGCCAGCAGCTCGACAGCAAGTCCTAATCAGCCCCAGCATTTT. It is translated as CASSSTASPNQPQHF.

This chain joins TRBV7-9 and TRBJ1-6; 8 positions agree with TRBD1. This CDR3 spans 15 amino acids. The V gene end was trimmed by 1 base and the J gene end by 9 bases; junction bases not matched to a gene: 5. The V gene's germline CDR1 is SEHNR and CDR2 FQNEAQ (reference sequence). Written as DNA, the CDR3 is TGTGCCAGCAGCTTAGGGGGACAGGTTTTTTCACCCCTCCACTTT. Translating gives CASSLGGQVFSPLHF.

This clonotype was observed many times. The rearrangement links TRBV20-1 to TRBJ2-3; D is ambiguous. The V end was cut by 0 bases, the J end by 2 bases, with 9 bases between. This CDR3 has 14 amino acids. Germline V gives CDR1 DFQATT, CDR2 SNEGSKA (reference sequence). The CDR3 region is CSARDLANTDTQYF. For the CDR3, the DNA is TGCAGTGCTAGAGATTTGGCAAACACAGATACGCAGTATTTT.

Many counts were recorded for this clonotype. This clone may be a read error of a much larger clone one base away. The gene calls are TRBV7-2 and TRBJ1-2; no clear D. The ends were cut back, 3 bases at V and 4 bases at J, with 3 bases in the middle. CDR3 length equals 11 residues. The germline V gene encodes CDR1 SGHTA and CDR2 FQGNSA. The DNA of the CDR3 is TGTGCCAGCAGCTTTGGCTATGGCTACACCTTC. This translates into CASSFGYGYTF.